The present T cell receptor (beta chain) was sequenced within a study of blood T cell repertoires in COVID-19. The CDR3 length is 13 residues. Germline V gene sequence: CDR1 SGHTS, CDR2 YDEGEE. V lost 4 bases and J lost 9; bases outside the gene matches: 4. Assay used: immunoSEQ multiplex PCR; TCRdb lists only in-frame clones, some missing. Of a few hundred thousand clones in the sample, 75% to 90% were seen once. The receptor was isolated from a woman aged 55-75 years with acute or convalescent COVID-19. The V and J genes are TRBV5-8 and TRBJ1-6; 7 positions agree with TRBD1. The source material was peripheral blood. As DNA, the CDR3 is TGTGCCAGCAGCGGGGGACAGCCTTCACCCCTCCACTTT. Its protein is CASSGGQPSPLHF.